The 29 T cell receptor beta chains listed next were all sequenced from one sample in a study of blood T cell repertoires in COVID-19. Repertoires were generated with immunoSEQ multiplex PCR, while TCRdb's copy carries only in-frame clones and drops some. The table lists 300,000 to 350,000 clones, 88% of them singletons. Sequencing was performed on peripheral blood. The receptors come from a woman in her 30s with COVID-19, enrolled during active disease.

The chain has TRBV7-8 and TRBJ1-5, with 7 nucleotides matching TRBD1. In germline, CDR1 is SGHVS, CDR2 FQNEAQ. V gave up 5 bases and J gave up 4 bases; unmatched junction bases: 14. The CDR3 covers 17 residues. The CDR3 nucleotides are TGTGCCAGCAGCGCAGGACAGGATTGGGTTTTTAATCAGCCCCAGCATTTT. Translation: CASSAGQDWVFNQPQHF.

V and J are TRBV7-8 and TRBJ1-4, with 9 bases matching TRBD1. This CDR3 is 14 amino acids long. CDR1 is SGHVS and CDR2 is FQNEAQ in the germline V gene. The trim removed 3 bases at V and 7 bases at J, leaving 3 bases unmatched. CDR3 in amino acids: CASSFGTGSEKLFF. In DNA, the CDR3 is TGTGCCAGCAGCTTCGGGACAGGGAGTGAAAAACTGTTTTTT.

V and J are TRBV7-6 and TRBJ1-2; no reliable D call. The CDR3 is 15 amino acids. CDR1 is SGHVS and CDR2 is FNYEAQ in the germline V gene. V gave up 5 bases and J gave up 1 base, with 14 bases separating them. The CDR3 here is CASSPSDGNNYGYTF. The CDR3 bases are TGTGCCAGCAGCCCCTCTGATGGCAATAACTATGGCTACACCTTC.

The rearrangement links TRBV3-1 (or the pseudogene TRBV3-2) to TRBJ1-1; D is perhaps TRBD1 (6 bases). This CDR3 comprises 14 residues. Germline V CDR1 and CDR2: LGHDT, YNNKEL (reference sequence). V gave up 2 bases and J gave up 7 bases, with 14 bases separating them. CDR3 residues: CASSQTGPKLEAFF. The CDR3 DNA reads TGTGCCAGCAGCCAAACAGGGCCGAAACTTGAAGCTTTCTTT.

This clone was counted only a few times. The chain links TRBV19 to TRBJ1-1; 10 bases map to TRBD1. The trim removed 5 bases at V and 7 bases at J, leaving 7 bases unmatched. This CDR3 has 14 amino acids. Germline lookup yields CDR1 LNHDA and CDR2 SQIVND (reference sequence). CDR3 sequence (DNA): TGTGCCAGTAGTCCGCGACAGGGGGCGAATGAAGCTTTCTTT. Translated, it gives CASSPRQGANEAFF.

The J gene is TRBJ2-2, the V gene TRBV18; the D gene is possibly TRBD2 (5 bases). The CDR3 is 14 residues long. Germline CDR1 KGHSH, CDR2 LQKENI. Trimming cost V 2 bases and J 1 base, with 5 bases left between them. This CDR3 is CASSPAGNTGELFF. CDR3 nucleotides: TGTGCCAGCTCACCAGCGGGGAACACCGGGGAGCTGTTTTTT.

The chain has TRBV5-1 and TRBJ1-2; no definite D call. CDR3 length equals 16 residues. V shed 4 bases and J shed 1 base, with 17 bases lying between them. Germline loops: CDR1 SGHRS, CDR2 YFSETQ. The CDR3 spells CASSRNYETDNYGYTF. The CDR3 coding sequence is TGCGCCAGCAGCCGAAATTACGAAACAGATAACTATGGCTACACCTTC.

This clone was seen ten or more times. V is TRBV4-2 and J is TRBJ1-3; the D gene is possibly TRBD1 (6 bases). Germline CDR1 and CDR2: LGHNA and YNFKEQ. V was shortened by 0 bases and J by 3 bases, with 18 bases between the two germline ends. There are 18 residues in the CDR3. CDR3 in DNA: TGTGCCAGCAGCCAAGAAAGCCCCGGACAGCTGATTGGAAACACCATATATTTT. Protein sequence: CASSQESPGQLIGNTIYF.

The V call is TRBV6-5, the J call TRBJ1-5, with D uncertain. The CDR3 contains 14 residues. Germline CDR1 reads MNHEY; CDR2 reads SVGAGI. The ends were cut back, 5 bases at V and 2 bases at J, with 10 bases in the middle. The CDR3 protein is CASSPELGNQPQHF. In DNA, the CDR3 is TGTGCCAGCAGTCCCGAATTAGGCAATCAGCCCCAGCATTTT.

This rearrangement joins TRBV2 to TRBJ1-3; D uncertain. V lost 10 bases, J lost 3 bases, and 10 bases lay in between. Germline V gene data show CDR1 as SNHLY and CDR2 as FYNNEI. The CDR3 contains 12 residues. The CDR3 coding sequence is TGTGCCAACTCAAGAGGTGGAAACACCATATATTTT. This translates into CANSRGGNTIYF.

The chain couples TRBV4-2 to TRBJ2-7, with a tentative D call TRBD1 (5 bases). V lost 3 bases, J lost 3 bases, and 9 bases lay in between. The CDR3 has 13 amino acids. Germline loops: CDR1 LGHNA, CDR2 YNFKEQ. CDR3 nucleotide sequence: TGTGCCAGCAGCCACGGCAGGGACTACGAGCAGTACTTC. Protein: CASSHGRDYEQYF.

This clone has more than one count but fewer than ten. The chain employs TRBV15 and TRBJ1-4; weak D call: TRBD1 (6 bases). The germline V gene encodes CDR1 LNHNV and CDR2 YYDKDF (reference sequence). CDR3 length: 14 amino acids. V dropped 0 bases and J dropped 8 bases, with 10 bases sitting between them. The CDR3 reads CATSREGDKEKLFF. In DNA form, the CDR3 reads TGTGCCACCAGCAGAGAGGGGGACAAGGAAAAACTGTTTTTT.

The CDR3 coding sequence is TGTGCCAGCAGAGTTAGACTCGGGAGCACAGATACGCAGTATTTT. It codes for CASRVRLGSTDTQYF. The rearrangement uses TRBV3-1 (or the pseudogene TRBV3-2) and TRBJ2-3, with D hard to call. The CDR3 consists of 15 residues. CDR1 is LGHDT, CDR2 YNNKEL, per germline (reference sequence). V was trimmed by 6 bases and J by 0 bases, leaving 13 bases between them.

The CDR3 sequence is CASNPGGTPNTEAFF. The CDR3 DNA is TGTGCCAGTAATCCGGGGGGCACCCCGAACACTGAAGCTTTCTTT. V usage is TRBV19 and J usage is TRBJ1-1, with a weak D call TRBD1 (6 bases). Looked up from germline, CDR1 is LNHDA and CDR2 is SQIVND (reference sequence). The ends were cut back, 7 bases at V and 1 base at J, with 16 bases in the middle. The CDR3 length is 15 residues.

The rearrangement uses TRBV5-1 and TRBJ1-6; 8 nucleotides line up with TRBD1. The germline CDR1 and CDR2 sequences are SGHRS and YFSETQ. J was trimmed by 8 bases and V by 0 bases; bases with no gene match: 4. The CDR3 has 15 residues. CDR3 amino acids: CASSLGDRGDSPLHF. CDR3 DNA sequence: TGCGCCAGCAGCTTGGGCGACAGGGGAGATTCACCCCTCCACTTT.

This clone was observed at least ten times. This CDR3 reads CASSIPPGKGTDTQYF. The CDR3 region has the DNA TGTGCCAGTAGTATTCCTCCGGGGAAAGGCACAGATACGCAGTATTTT. The chain has TRBV19 and TRBJ2-3; D possibly corresponds to TRBD2 (5 bases). This CDR3 contains 16 residues. Per the germline V gene, CDR1 is LNHDA and CDR2 is SQIVND (reference sequence). The V end lost 3 bases, the J end lost 1 base, and 14 bases lay between the germline ends.

The chain combines TRBV7-9 with TRBJ2-1; tentatively, D is TRBD2 (5 bases). The CDR3 consists of 17 residues. V dropped 6 bases and J dropped 7 bases, with 25 bases sitting between them. Germline-derived CDR1 and CDR2 are SEHNR and FQNEAQ (reference sequence). CDR3 bases: TGTGCCAGCAGGCAATTTGAGCGGAGTTACCCTGTTAATGAGCAGTTCTTC. Its protein product is CASRQFERSYPVNEQFF.

The chain uses TRBV2 and TRBJ2-5; D unresolved. The V gene lost 5 bases and the J gene lost 9 bases, with 10 bases spanning the gap. CDR1 is SNHLY, CDR2 FYNNEI, per germline. CDR3 size: 11 residues. DNA of the CDR3: TGTGCCAGCAGTTTAAACGAGGCCCAGTACTTC. It is translated as CASSLNEAQYF.

The rearrangement links TRBV28 to TRBJ1-1; 7 positions agree with TRBD1. V gave up 4 bases and J gave up 4 bases; unmatched junction bases: 24. The V gene's germline CDR1 is MDHEN and CDR2 SYDVKM. CDR3 length equals 20 residues. The CDR3 loop reads CASSSTPGVQGVTGITEAFF. The CDR3 nucleotides read TGTGCCAGCAGTTCAACCCCCGGGGTGCAGGGGGTAACTGGTATCACTGAAGCTTTCTTT.

J is TRBJ2-4 and V is TRBV7-2; TRBD1 agrees at 9 bases. This CDR3 is built from 16 residues. CDR1 is SGHTA, CDR2 FQGNSA, per germline. The V gene end was trimmed by 5 bases and the J gene end by 0 bases; junction bases not matched to a gene: 5. CDR3 region: CASSPWTGEAKNIQYF. The DNA for the CDR3 is TGTGCCAGCAGCCCCTGGACAGGGGAAGCCAAAAACATTCAGTACTTC. The whole variable domain, filled in from reference TRBV7-2 and TRBJ2-4, reads GAGVSQSPSNKVTEKGKDVELRCDPISGHTALYWYRQSLGQGLEFLIYFQGNSAPDKSGLPSDRFSAERTGGSVSTLTIQRTQQEDSAVYLCASSPWTGEAKNIQYFGAGTRLSVL.

The CDR3 spells CASSRQGPNYEQYF. The CDR3 DNA reads TGTGCCAGCAGTCGACAGGGGCCAAACTACGAGCAGTACTTC. This chain joins TRBV11-3 and TRBJ2-7; 8 nucleotides line up with TRBD1. Per the germline V gene, CDR1 is SGHNT and CDR2 is YENEEA. CDR3 length: 14 residues. J gave up 3 bases and V 6 bases, and 7 bases lay outside the gene matches.

V gene TRBV11-3 combines with J gene TRBJ2-2; a possible D gene is TRBD1 (6 bases). V dropped 3 bases and J dropped 1 base, with 6 bases sitting between them. In germline, CDR1 is SGHNT, CDR2 YENEEA. The CDR3 extends over 14 amino acids. The CDR3 bases are TGTGCCAGCAGCTTCAGGGGGAACACCGGGGAGCTGTTTTTT. Protein sequence: CASSFRGNTGELFF. Filled out from reference TRBV11-3 and TRBJ2-2, the complete variable domain reads EAGVVQSPRYKIIEKKQPVAFWCNPISGHNTLYWYLQNLGQGPELLIRYENEEAVDDSQLPKDRFSAERLKGVDSTLKIQPAELGDSAVYLCASSFRGNTGELFFGEGSRLTVL.

The CDR3 DNA follows: TGTGCCAGCAGTTTACCTCCGACAGGGGGCGGAACTGAAGCTTTCTTT. Protein product: CASSLPPTGGGTEAFF. The rearrangement joins TRBV28 to TRBJ1-1; 10 nucleotides match TRBD1. This CDR3 has 16 residues. CDR1 and CDR2 from the germline V gene are MDHEN and SYDVKM. J lost 5 bases, V lost 2 bases, and 8 bases had no gene match.

The V and J genes are TRBV6-5 and TRBJ1-1, with 10 bases identical to TRBD1. The CDR3 extends over 14 amino acids. Trimming at V came to 2 bases and at J to 4 bases, leaving 1 base not matched to a gene. Germline CDR1 and CDR2: MNHEY and SVGAGI. CDR3 residues: CASSYDRGRTEAFF. The CDR3 coding sequence is TGTGCCAGCAGTTACGACAGGGGGCGCACTGAAGCTTTCTTT.

The chain combines TRBV24-1 with TRBJ2-3; maybe TRBD2 (7 bases). There are 12 residues in the CDR3. V was clipped by 9 bases and J by 2 bases, with 8 bases between them. In germline, CDR1 is KGHDR, CDR2 SFDVKD. The CDR3 nucleotides read TGTGCCACCCGGGGGGCCACAGATACGCAGTATTTT. Encoded protein: CATRGATDTQYF.

The V gene is TRBV2, the J gene TRBJ2-7; TRBD1 might be the D (5 bases). Trimming stripped 2 bases from V and 6 bases from J, with 14 bases between. CDR1 SNHLY and CDR2 FYNNEI come from the germline V gene. This CDR3 is built from 14 residues. CDR3 DNA: TGTGCCAGCAGTGAAACCCCCCAGGGATCCGAGCAGTACTTC. This encodes CASSETPQGSEQYF.

A single count supports this clone. This chain joins TRBV12-2 and TRBJ1-4. TRBV12-2 is an annotated pseudogene. The CDR3 sequence is 11 residues long. CDR3 sequence (DNA): TGTGCAAATTCCCCGGGGGAAAAACTGTTTTTT. Its translation: CANSPGEKLFF.

Concerning this clone: Different DNA sequences within this sample yield the same CDR3. The rearrangement links TRBV29-1 to TRBJ2-5; TRBD2 matches 7 bases. The J segment lost 4 bases and the V segment lost 4 bases, leaving 0 bases of the junction unmatched. The CDR3 is made up of 11 amino acids. Per germline, CDR1 SQVTM and CDR2 ANQGSEA. The CDR3, as DNA: TGCAGCGTTGGCGGGAGAGAGACCCAGTACTTC. The encoded protein is CSVGGRETQYF.

This clone was seen once. The chain has TRBV5-1 and TRBJ2-3, with TRBD2 identical over 8 bases. The ends lost 4 bases at V and 3 bases at J; junction bases unmatched: 7. CDR1 SGHRS and CDR2 YFSETQ come from the germline V gene. CDR3 length: 15 amino acids. The chain's CDR3 is CASSPSGGGTDTQYF. The DNA for the CDR3 is TGCGCCAGCAGCCCGAGCGGGGGCGGGACAGATACGCAGTATTTT.